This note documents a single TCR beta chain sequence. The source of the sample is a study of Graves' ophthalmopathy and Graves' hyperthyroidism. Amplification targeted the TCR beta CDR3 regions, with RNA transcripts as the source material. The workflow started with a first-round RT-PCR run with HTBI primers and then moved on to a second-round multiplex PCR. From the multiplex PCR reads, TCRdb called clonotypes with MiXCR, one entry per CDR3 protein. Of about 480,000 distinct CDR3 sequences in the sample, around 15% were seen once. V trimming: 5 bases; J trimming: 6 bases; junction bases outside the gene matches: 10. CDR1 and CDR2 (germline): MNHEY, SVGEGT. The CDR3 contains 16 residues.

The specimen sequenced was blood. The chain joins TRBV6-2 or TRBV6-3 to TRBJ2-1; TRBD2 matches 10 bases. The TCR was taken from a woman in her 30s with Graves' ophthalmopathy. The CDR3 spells CASSAPRLAGLNEQFF. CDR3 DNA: TGTGCCAGCAGTGCGCCCCGACTAGCGGGCCTCAATGAGCAGTTCTTC.